The clone carrying this T cell receptor beta chain was seen many times. The antigen is unknown. TCRbeta library construction was performed incorporating unique molecular identifiers. Each CDR3 protein is one row after TCRdb ran MiXCR on the PCR reads. The sample has over 450,000 distinct CDR3 sequences; over 9.5% are singletons. The CDR3 is 17 residues long. Germline trimming cut 0 bases from V and 8 bases from J; bases unmatched to any gene: 9. Germline values: CDR1 SGDLS, CDR2 YYNGEE. The sample belongs to a study of T-cell reconstitution after alpha-beta-depleted transplantation in children. General study findings and limits: After transplant, at about two months, alpha-beta T cells were reportedly derived from several hundred expanded graft clones. Newly produced T cells mostly accounted for T-cell counts and diversity one year post-transplant.

V gene TRBV9 combines with J gene TRBJ2-1; 12 nucleotides match TRBD2. The sequence came from a child under 10 years old with inherited bone marrow failure, due to receive a stem cell transplant. The starting material was PBMCs, obtained before TCRalphabeta/CD19-depleted stem cell transplant. As DNA, the CDR3 is TGTGCCAGCAGCGTAGCTACGGGTCTAGCGGGAGGGGATGAGCAGTTCTTC. Protein: CASSVATGLAGGDEQFF.